The T cell receptor beta chain under discussion was sequenced for a study of cytomegalovirus exposure and HLA in healthy donors (dated by TCRdb to 2016 to 2017). With respect to the entire study: In an earlier analysis of approximately 640 of the donors, 250 to 300 Gb of sequence data and 100 million or so unique TCR beta sequences from about 190 million T cells were reported. In the later analysis, no new phenotypic data were used to find candidate immune exposures; instead, reliance was placed on TCR beta sequences and their occurrence across donors. Besides the first cohort of 550 to 750 subjects, a separate validation cohort made up of 120 different subjects was used. The study profiled the T cell repertoires of approximately 700 subjects by immunosequencing and related them to cytomegalovirus serostatus. A handful of DR-DQ haplotypes were handled as single units for association and clustering because linkage in the cohort was strong. In a later analysis, previously published TCR beta repertoires from fewer than 750 donors were re-analyzed and high-resolution HLA genotyping was added so that TCR occurrence patterns could be studied. An early release covering roughly 600 HLA-typed donors comprised around 300 gigabases of sequencing data and approximately 80 million unique TCR sequences. The genetic ancestry cluster associated with self-reported Caucasian donors included around 76% of the 398 genotyped donors. HLA typing included class I and class II loci at four-digit resolution. High-throughput TCR immunosequencing, statistical association of individual TCRs with disease status, and machine learning were combined to predict cytomegalovirus infection status. The study was designed to test whether signatures of past pathogen exposure could be identified by cataloging public T cell receptors. Typing coverage varied by locus: about 620-640 donors for A, B, C, DRB1 and DQB1; 500 to 550 for DQA1; around 570 for DPA1; about 450 for DPB1. In a later genetic analysis, genome-wide SNP genotypes for about 55% of the roughly 700 donors were used, and that subset was treated as a discovery cohort. An earlier analysis of fewer than 700 of the donors applied high-throughput TCR beta sequencing to assess whether each TCR beta V gene segment acted as functional or pseudogenic. Alongside the repertoire data, information on donor age, sex, ethnicity and CMV serostatus was compiled. On average, around 240,000 unique TCR beta nucleotide sequences were sequenced per donor among more than 350 genotyped donors of the cohort, with roughly 20% of those sequences being non-productive. All discovery cohort repertoires had been generated on a single sequencing platform.

In regard to this clone: Its antigen target is currently unknown.

The CDR3 holds 13 amino acids from the cysteine to the phenylalanine. Only the CDR3 DNA stays, 39 bases, in frame from base 1. The V end loses 7 bases and the J end loses 7 bases, and a stretch of 17 bases separates them. Taken from the germline V gene, the CDR1 and CDR2 loops are SGHDT and YYEEEE. The paper as a whole reports these results and caveats: Sequencing depth was assumed to be roughly uniform across donors in the presence/absence analyses, though that assumption may not hold. In the study, roughly 160 TCR beta chains were listed as associated with cytomegalovirus. The only immune exposure information available for the cohort was CMV serostatus. In a later analysis, the rate of TCR association differed among HLA loci, with DRB1 alleles having the most associated TCRs and HLA-C alleles having the fewest. Because the 87-base-pair reads could not distinguish some IMGT-functional V segments, including TRBV6-2 and TRBV6-3, those segments were excluded. A further reported finding was that TCR beta sequences accurately predicted the HLA-A and HLA-B alleles for most subjects in the first cohort. Correlated functional status among segregating V segments might be attributable to linkage disequilibrium, but an unknown experimental factor could not be ruled out. In a later analysis, most CMV-associated TCR beta chains were found to appear HLA-restricted, with HLA associations seemingly driven largely by CMV exposure. Most TCR sequences were seen in very few donors, while some public TCRs were found in many individuals. A later genetic analysis associated a missense DCLRE1C variant with V-gene and J-gene trimming of TCR beta chains, and an independent cohort replicated the association. The classifier was reported to diagnose cytomegalovirus status with high specificity and sensitivity in both the original and validation cohorts. The sequencing pipeline was judged likely to have produced a cluster of highly shared sequence variants as a technical artifact. Compared with the roughly 700-donor mean, donors in an Asian-associated ancestry cluster had fewer N-insertions in productive TCRs, according to a later genetic analysis. In a later analysis, HLA-associated TCR beta chains showed more clonal expansion and lower generation probabilities than non-associated chains that were equally common. Because counts were too low, about 15 rarely observed V segments, including chromosome 9 orphons, were left out of the earlier analysis of about 620 of the donors. Only TCR beta chains were sequenced in this cohort, and the absence of alpha or paired-chain data limited detectable features. The authors suggested that the approach could potentially be extended to other disease states and immunological phenotypes. Several of the top co-occurrence clusters appeared to be linked to parvovirus B19, influenza, CMV and Epstein-Barr virus, according to a later analysis. When HLA alleles, especially DR and DQ, strongly co-occurred, TCR associations were difficult to assign to individual alleles. In vitro tests confirmed that a few of the cytomegalovirus-associated TCR beta chains recognize cytomegalovirus antigens. Because some donors lacked HLA typing at each locus, the association tests relied only on the typed subset. In an earlier analysis of 587 of the donors, most TCR beta V segments were observed in productive rearrangements about 87% or about 30% of the time, broadly matching IMGT annotations. Specific HLA alleles were associated with over 15,000 TCR beta sequences at a false discovery rate of 0.05 in a later analysis.

The cohort comprised some 680 healthy bone marrow donors. At the time of sampling, all cohort members were nominally healthy, though unrecorded immune exposures were likely present. The donor tested CMV seronegative, placing the donor among the 352 seronegative members of the cohort. A peripheral blood sample was provided by each donor, and peripheral blood mononuclear cells were used for TCR beta sequencing. Genomic DNA was extracted from the blood cell samples with the Qiagen DNeasy Blood Extraction Kit. Receptor libraries were prepared by the immunoSEQ multiplex PCR assay. A mixture of 60 forward primers for TCR Vbeta segments and 13 reverse primers for TCR Jbeta segments was used in the multiplex PCR. A multiplex PCR assay on genomic DNA amplified the CDR3 region of rearranged TCR beta genes. The amplified TCR beta libraries were sequenced on the Illumina HiSeq System as 87-base-pair reads. The study's processing was this. In a later analysis, some 80 million unique TCR beta chains were counted across the 650 to 750 repertoires, and approximately 11 million of these chains were shared by at least two donors. A nearest-neighbor algorithm error-corrected the raw reads and collapsed the reads into unique sequences, merging closely related sequences to remove PCR and sequencing errors. To assign V, D and J gene segments, CDR3 sequences were aligned to IMGT reference sequences. Each retained sequence needed at least a six-nucleotide match to both a V gene segment and a J gene segment. A rearrangement counted as productive if the CDR3 had no stop codons and remained in frame with V and J, and every other rearrangement counted as non-productive. CDR3 was defined according to IMGT convention as the region running from the second conserved V-encoded cysteine to the conserved J-encoded phenylalanine. In an earlier analysis of around 600 of the donors, sequences lacking an unambiguous match to a single V gene segment were excluded. In an earlier analysis of 587 of the donors, V segments were called functional above 56.7% productive rearrangements and were called segregating when the between-donor standard deviation exceeded 5%. To diagnose cytomegalovirus status from the catalog of TCR beta chain sequences, a statistical classification framework was built. V and J gene assignment, in a later analysis, came from comparing TCR nucleotide sequences with IMGT/GENE-DB human TR gene sequences. A later analysis assigned CDR3 sequences and most-parsimonious VDJ recombination scenarios with the TCRdist pipeline. A later analysis defined each TCR beta chain by its CDR3 amino acid sequence plus V-gene family, and excluded reads lacking a unique V-gene family. As a way to deal with suspected cross-contamination and a sequencing artifact, a later analysis dropped 450 to 600 nucleotide sequences that were highly shared and had low generation probability. In a later analysis, a clonal expansion index for each public chain was calculated from normalized within-repertoire ranks of inferred template counts. A later analysis computed generation probabilities with a VDJ recombination model fitted to out-of-frame rearrangements, and checked the results against IGoR. Hypergeometric tests were used in a later analysis to score TCR-TCR, TCR-HLA and TCR-CMV co-occurrence, with a repertoire-size bias correction applied to the TCR pairs. In a later analysis, false discovery rates were estimated by permuting HLA or CMV assignments 20 times. A later analysis grouped co-occurring TCRs with DBSCAN, adding TCRdist sequence similarity when clustering within HLA-allele-positive subsets. For co-occurrence clustering, repertoires with fewer than 30,000 or more than 120,000 public chains were excluded, along with five repertoires with anomalous nucleotide sharing. This immuneACCESS table, as held by TCRdb, lists in-frame sequences with V and J called but not all clones. Of the missing ones, under half trace to an unresolved V gene in checked studies; the others have no known cause. Clone size and the V and J calls come from that table; the DNA yielded D and trimming. The table of this sample itemizes about 200,000 clones. Roughly 0.74% of the sample is taken by the ten largest.

The chain links TRBV5-6 with TRBJ1-2; TRBD1 is perhaps the D gene, given 5 matching bases. This sequence was found in a boy aged 5-17 years in good health and CMV-seronegative. The sequenced sample consisted of PBMCs. CDR3 region: CASGDQGKIGYTF. The bases are TGTGCCAGCGGCGACCAGGGTAAAATTGGCTACACCTTC. The CDR3 plus the reference TRBV5-6 and TRBJ1-2 genes for the other parts give the full variable domain: DAGVTQSPTHLIKTRGQQVTLRCSPKSGHDTVSWYQQALGQGPQFIFQYYEEEERQRGNFPDRFSGHQFPNYSSELNVNALLLGDSALYLCASGDQGKIGYTFGSGTRLTVV.